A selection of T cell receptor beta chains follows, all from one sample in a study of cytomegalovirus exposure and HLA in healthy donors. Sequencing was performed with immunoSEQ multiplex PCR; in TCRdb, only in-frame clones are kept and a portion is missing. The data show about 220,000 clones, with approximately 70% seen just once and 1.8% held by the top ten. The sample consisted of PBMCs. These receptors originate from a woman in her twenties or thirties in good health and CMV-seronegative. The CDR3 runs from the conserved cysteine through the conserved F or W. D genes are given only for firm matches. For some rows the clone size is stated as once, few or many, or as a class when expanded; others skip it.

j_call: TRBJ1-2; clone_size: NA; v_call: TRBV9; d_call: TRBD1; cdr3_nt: TGTGCCAGCAGCGTAGGGACAGGGGTATGGTATGGCTACACCTTC; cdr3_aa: CASSVGTGVWYGYTF
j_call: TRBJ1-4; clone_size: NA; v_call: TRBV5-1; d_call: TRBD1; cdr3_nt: TGCGCCAGCAGCTTGGTATTGGTGACAGGGGATGAAAAACTGTTTTTT; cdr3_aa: CASSLVLVTGDEKLFF
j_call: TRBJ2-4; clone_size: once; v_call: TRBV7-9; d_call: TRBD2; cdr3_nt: TGTGCCAGCAGACCGGGACTAGCGGTAGCCAAAAACATTCAGTACTTC; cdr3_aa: CASRPGLAVAKNIQYF
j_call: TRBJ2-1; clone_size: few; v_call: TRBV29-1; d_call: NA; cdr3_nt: TGCAGCGTTGCTAACTACAATGAGCAGTTCTTC; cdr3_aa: CSVANYNEQFF
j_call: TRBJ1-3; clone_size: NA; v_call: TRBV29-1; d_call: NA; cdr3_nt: TGCAGCGTGGGACATGGAGGAAACACCATATATTTT; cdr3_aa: CSVGHGGNTIYF
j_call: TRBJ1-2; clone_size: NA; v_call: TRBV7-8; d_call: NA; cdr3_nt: TGTGCCAGCAGCCCTCTTTGGGAGAGGGACTATGGCTACACCTTC; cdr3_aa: CASSPLWERDYGYTF
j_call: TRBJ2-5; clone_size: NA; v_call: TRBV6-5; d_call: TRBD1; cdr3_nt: TGTGCCAGCAGTTACTCCCGGGACAGGGGACAAGAGACCCAGTACTTC; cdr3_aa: CASSYSRDRGQETQYF
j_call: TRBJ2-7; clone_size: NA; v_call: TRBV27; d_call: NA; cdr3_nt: TGTGCCAGCAGCCTTCCCCCCGCAGGGGTCGACGAGCAGTACTTC; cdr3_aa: CASSLPPAGVDEQYF
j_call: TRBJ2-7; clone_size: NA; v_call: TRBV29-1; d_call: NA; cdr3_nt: TGCAGCGTTGCGGACAACCGCGAGCAGTACTTC; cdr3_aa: CSVADNREQYF
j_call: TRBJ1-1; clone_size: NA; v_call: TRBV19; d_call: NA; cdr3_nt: TGTGCCAGTAGCCTTCTATCACAGGGTGGGACTGAAGCTTTCTTT; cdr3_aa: CASSLLSQGGTEAFF
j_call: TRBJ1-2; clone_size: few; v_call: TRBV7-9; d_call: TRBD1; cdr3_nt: TGTGCCAGCAGCTTCCAGGGGGTCTATGGCTACACCTTC; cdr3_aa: CASSFQGVYGYTF
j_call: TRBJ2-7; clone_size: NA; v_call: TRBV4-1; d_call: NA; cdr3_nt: TGCGCCAGCAGCCAAGGTAGTCGTCCAGCAGGATCCTACGAGCAGTACTTC; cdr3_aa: CASSQGSRPAGSYEQYF
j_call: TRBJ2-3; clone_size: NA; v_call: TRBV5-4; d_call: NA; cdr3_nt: TGTGCCAGCAGTGGAGCGGCCTACACAGATACGCAGTATTTT; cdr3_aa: CASSGAAYTDTQYF
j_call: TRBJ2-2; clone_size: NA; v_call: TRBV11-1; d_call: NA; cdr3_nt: TGTGCCAGCAGCTTGCAGGGGCGGGCCGGGGAGCTGTTTTTT; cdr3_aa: CASSLQGRAGELFF
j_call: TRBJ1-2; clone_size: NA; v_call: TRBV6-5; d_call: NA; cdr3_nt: TGTGCCAGCAGCCTATCCCAGGGGCTCTATGGCTACACCTTC; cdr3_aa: CASSLSQGLYGYTF
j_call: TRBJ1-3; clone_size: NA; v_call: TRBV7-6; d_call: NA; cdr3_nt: TGTGCCAGCAGCTTACCAGGGGCTGGAAACACCATATATTTT; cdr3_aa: CASSLPGAGNTIYF
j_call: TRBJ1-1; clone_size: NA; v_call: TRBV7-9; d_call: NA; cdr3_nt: TGTTCCAGCAGGGGAAGTCGGGAAGCGGACACTGAAGCTTTCTTT; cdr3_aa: CSSRGSREADTEAFF
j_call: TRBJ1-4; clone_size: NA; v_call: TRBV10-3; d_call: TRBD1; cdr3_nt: TGTGCCATCAGGGGGACAGTCAATGAAAAACTGTTTTTT; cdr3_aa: CAIRGTVNEKLFF
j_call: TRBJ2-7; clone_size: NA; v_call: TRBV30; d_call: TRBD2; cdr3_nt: TGTGCCTGGAGTGTAAGGGCTAGCGGACCCTACGAGCAGTACTTC; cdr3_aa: CAWSVRASGPYEQYF
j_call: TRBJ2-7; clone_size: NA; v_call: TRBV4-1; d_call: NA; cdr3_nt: TGCGCCAGCAGCCAAGATTTAACTGGCTCGGGGCAGTACTTC; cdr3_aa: CASSQDLTGSGQYF
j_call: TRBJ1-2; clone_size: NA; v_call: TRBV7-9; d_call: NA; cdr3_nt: TGTGCCAGCAGCCTAAACTATGGCTACACCTTC; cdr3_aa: CASSLNYGYTF
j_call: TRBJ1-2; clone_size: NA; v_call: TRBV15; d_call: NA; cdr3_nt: TGTGCCACCAGCAGAGATCTGAGTCTTAACTATGGCTACACCTTC; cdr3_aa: CATSRDLSLNYGYTF
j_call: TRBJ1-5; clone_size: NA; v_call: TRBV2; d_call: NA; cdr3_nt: TGTGCCAGCAGTCTCAACAGGGCTAGCAATCAGCCCCAGCATTTT; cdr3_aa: CASSLNRASNQPQHF
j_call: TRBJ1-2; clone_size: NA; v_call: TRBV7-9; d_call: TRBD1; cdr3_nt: TGTGCCAGCAGCCCGAGGGACAGGGGACCCTATGGCTACACCTTC; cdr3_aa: CASSPRDRGPYGYTF
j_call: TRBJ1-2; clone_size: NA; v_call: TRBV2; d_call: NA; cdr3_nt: TGTGCCAGCAGTGTTTCGGGGTCTGTCAACTATGGCTACACCTTC; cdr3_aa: CASSVSGSVNYGYTF
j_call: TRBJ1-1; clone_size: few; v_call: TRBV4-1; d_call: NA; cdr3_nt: TGCGCCAGCAGCCAAATCCCCGGACAAGGGAACACTGAAGCTTTCTTT; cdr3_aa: CASSQIPGQGNTEAFF
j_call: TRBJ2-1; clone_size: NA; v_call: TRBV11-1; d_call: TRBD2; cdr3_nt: TGTGCCAGCAGCTCTAGACTAGCGTTCAGCTCCTACAATGAGCAGTTCTTC; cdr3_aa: CASSSRLAFSSYNEQFF
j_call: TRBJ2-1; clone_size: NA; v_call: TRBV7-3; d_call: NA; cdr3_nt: TGTGCCAGCAGCCCGGAGCAGGGGGGCTCCTACAATGAGCAGTTCTTC; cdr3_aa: CASSPEQGGSYNEQFF
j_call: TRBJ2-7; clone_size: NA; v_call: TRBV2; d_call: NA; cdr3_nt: TGTGCCAGCAGTGAAGGGACTTACGAGCAGTACTTC; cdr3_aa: CASSEGTYEQYF
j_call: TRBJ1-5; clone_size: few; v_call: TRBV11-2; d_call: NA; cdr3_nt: TGTGCCAGCAGCTCCCTTAATCAGCCCCAGCATTTT; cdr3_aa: CASSSLNQPQHF
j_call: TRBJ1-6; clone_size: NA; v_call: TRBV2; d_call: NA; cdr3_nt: TGTGCCAGCAGTGGTGAGCAGGTTAATAATTCACCCCTCCACTTT; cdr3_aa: CASSGEQVNNSPLHF
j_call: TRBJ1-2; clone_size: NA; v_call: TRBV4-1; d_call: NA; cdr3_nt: TGCGCCAGCAGCCCCGGGGGTTCCGGGAGGTCTGGCTACACCTTC; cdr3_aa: CASSPGGSGRSGYTF
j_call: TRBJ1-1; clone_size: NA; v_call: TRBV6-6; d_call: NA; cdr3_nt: TGTGCCAGCAGCCCGTTTGCGGTGAACACTGAAGCTTTCTTT; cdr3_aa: CASSPFAVNTEAFF
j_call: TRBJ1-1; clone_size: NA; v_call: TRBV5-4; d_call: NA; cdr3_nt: TGTGCCAGCAGCCCCCCTGCAGGTAGGAACACTGAAGCTTTCTTT; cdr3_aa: CASSPPAGRNTEAFF
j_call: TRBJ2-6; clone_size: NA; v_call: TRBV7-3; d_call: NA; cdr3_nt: TGTGCCAGCAGCCCGGGGGTCTCTGGGGCCAACGTCCTGACTTTC; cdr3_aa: CASSPGVSGANVLTF
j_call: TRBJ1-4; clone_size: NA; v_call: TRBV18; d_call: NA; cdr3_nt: TGTGCCAGCTCACCACCATCCAGGGCAGAAAAACTGTTTTTT; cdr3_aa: CASSPPSRAEKLFF
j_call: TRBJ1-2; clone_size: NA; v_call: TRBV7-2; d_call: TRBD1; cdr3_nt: TGTGCCAGCAGCTCCGGACAGGGACCAACCCCCATCTATGGCTACACCTTC; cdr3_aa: CASSSGQGPTPIYGYTF
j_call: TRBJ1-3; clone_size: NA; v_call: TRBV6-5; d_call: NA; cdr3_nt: TGTGCCAGCAGACAGGCCTCTGGAAACACCATATATTTT; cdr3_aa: CASRQASGNTIYF
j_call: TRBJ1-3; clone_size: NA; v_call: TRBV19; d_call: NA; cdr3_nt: TGTGCCAGTAGTCCTCTCCCCGGACACGAAGTCGACTCTGGAAACACCATATATTTT; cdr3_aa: CASSPLPGHEVDSGNTIYF
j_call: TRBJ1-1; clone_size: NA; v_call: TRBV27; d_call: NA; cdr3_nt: TGTGCCAGCAGTCCGACAGTTTCCACTGAAGCTTTCTTT; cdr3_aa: CASSPTVSTEAFF
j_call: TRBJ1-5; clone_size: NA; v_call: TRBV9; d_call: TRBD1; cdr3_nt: TGTGCCAGCAGCGCTGGGACAGGGGGCGGGCCCCAGCATTTT; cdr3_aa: CASSAGTGGGPQHF
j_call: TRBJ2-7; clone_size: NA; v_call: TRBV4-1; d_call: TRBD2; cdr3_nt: TGCGCCAGCAGCCAAGATCGGGGGGGGAGCTACGAGCAGTACTTC; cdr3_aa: CASSQDRGGSYEQYF
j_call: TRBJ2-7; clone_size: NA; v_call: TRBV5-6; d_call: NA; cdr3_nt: TGTGCCAGCAGCTTGGGGGGAGGAAGCTCCTACGAGCAGTACTTC; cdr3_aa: CASSLGGGSSYEQYF
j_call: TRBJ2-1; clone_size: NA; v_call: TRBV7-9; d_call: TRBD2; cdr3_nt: TGTGCCAGCAGGACTAGCGGGTTAGATGAGCAGTTCTTC; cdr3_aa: CASRTSGLDEQFF
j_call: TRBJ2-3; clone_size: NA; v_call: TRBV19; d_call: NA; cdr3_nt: TGTGCCAGTAGTATCGAGGTTACAGATACGCAGTATTTT; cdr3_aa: CASSIEVTDTQYF
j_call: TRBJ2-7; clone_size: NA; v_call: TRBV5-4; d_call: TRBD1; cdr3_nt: TGTGCCAGCAGCCCGGGACAGGGCCGGAACGAGCAGTACTTC; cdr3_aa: CASSPGQGRNEQYF
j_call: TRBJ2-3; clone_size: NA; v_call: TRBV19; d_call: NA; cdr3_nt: TGTGCCAGTAGTATGAGGGAAGATACGCAGTATTTT; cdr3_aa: CASSMREDTQYF
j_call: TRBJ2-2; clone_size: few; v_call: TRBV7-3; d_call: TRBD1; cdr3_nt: TGTGCCAGCAGTTCGACAGGGCCCGGGGAGCTGTTTTTT; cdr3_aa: CASSSTGPGELFF
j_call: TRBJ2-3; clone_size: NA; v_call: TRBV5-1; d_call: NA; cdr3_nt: TGCGCCACGAAATGGAGGGGCACAGATACGCAGTATTTT; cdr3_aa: CATKWRGTDTQYF
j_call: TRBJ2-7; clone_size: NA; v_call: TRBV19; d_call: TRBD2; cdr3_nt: TGTGACAGTAGTGGGGGGCCGAGAGCGGGAGACTCCTACGAGCAGTACTTC; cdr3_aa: CDSSGGPRAGDSYEQYF
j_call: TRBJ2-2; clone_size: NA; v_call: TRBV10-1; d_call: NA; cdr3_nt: TGCGCCAGCCCCGAGGCGTGGGGGCCGAACACCGGGGAGCTGTTTTTT; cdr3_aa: CASPEAWGPNTGELFF
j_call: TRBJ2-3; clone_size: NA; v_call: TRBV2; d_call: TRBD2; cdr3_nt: TGTGCCAGCAGTGAGGCTAGCGGGGGGGCCGGGAGCACAGATACGCAGTATTTT; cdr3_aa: CASSEASGGAGSTDTQYF
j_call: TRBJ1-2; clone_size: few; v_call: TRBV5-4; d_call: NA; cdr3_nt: TGTGCCAGCAGCCCCGACAGATACTCATATGGCTACACCTTC; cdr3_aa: CASSPDRYSYGYTF